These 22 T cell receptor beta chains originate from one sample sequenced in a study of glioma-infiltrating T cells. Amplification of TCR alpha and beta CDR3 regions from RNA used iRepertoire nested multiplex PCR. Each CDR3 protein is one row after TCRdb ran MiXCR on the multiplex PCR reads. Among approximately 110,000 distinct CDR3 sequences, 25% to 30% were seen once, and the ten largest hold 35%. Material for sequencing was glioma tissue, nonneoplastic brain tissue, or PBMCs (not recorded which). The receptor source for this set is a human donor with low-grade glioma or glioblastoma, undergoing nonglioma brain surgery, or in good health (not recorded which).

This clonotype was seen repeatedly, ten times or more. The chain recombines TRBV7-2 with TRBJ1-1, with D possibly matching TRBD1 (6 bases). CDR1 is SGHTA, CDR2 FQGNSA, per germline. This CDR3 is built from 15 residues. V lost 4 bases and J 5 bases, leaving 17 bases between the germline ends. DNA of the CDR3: TGTGCCAGCAGCTCAGGGGACTGGGCTGGGACTGAAGCTTTCTTT. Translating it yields CASSSGDWAGTEAFF. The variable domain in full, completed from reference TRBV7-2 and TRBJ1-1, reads GAGVSQSPSNKVTEKGKDVELRCDPISGHTALYWYRQSLGQGLEFLIYFQGNSAPDKSGLPSDRFSAERTGGSVSTLTIQRTQQEDSAVYLCASSSGDWAGTEAFFGQGTRLTVV.

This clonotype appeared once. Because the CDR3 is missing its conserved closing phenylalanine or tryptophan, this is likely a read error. CDR3 nucleotides: TGTGCCAGCAGTTACTCCGGGTTCGAGCAGTACCAC. The encoded protein is CASSYSGFEQYH. The rearrangement joins TRBV6-6 to TRBJ2-7; D not resolved. CDR1 and CDR2 (germline): MNHNY, SVGAGI (reference sequence). Trimming stripped 0 bases from V and 6 bases from J, with 6 bases between. The CDR3 runs 12 residues.

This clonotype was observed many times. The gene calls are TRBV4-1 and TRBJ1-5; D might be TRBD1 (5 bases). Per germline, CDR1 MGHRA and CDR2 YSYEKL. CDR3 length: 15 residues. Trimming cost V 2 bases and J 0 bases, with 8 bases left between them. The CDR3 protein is CASSQRDVSNQPQHF. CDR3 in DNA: TGCGCCAGCAGCCAACGGGACGTTAGCAATCAGCCCCAGCATTTT.

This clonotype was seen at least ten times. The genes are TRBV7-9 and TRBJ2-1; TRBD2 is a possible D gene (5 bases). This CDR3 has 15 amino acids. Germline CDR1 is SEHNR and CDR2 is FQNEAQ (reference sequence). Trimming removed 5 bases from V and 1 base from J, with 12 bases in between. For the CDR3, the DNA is TGTGCCAGCAGCCCCACTAGTAGATCCTACAATGAGCAGTTCTTC. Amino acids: CASSPTSRSYNEQFF.

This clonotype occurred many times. The CDR3 here is CSVQLTGNTEAFF. Written as DNA, the CDR3 is TGCAGCGTCCAGTTGACAGGCAACACTGAAGCTTTCTTT. The chain has TRBV29-1 and TRBJ1-1, with D perhaps TRBD1 (6 bases). V shed 6 bases and J shed 2 bases, with 13 bases lying between them. This CDR3 is built from 13 residues. Germline CDR1 SQVTM, CDR2 ANQGSEA.

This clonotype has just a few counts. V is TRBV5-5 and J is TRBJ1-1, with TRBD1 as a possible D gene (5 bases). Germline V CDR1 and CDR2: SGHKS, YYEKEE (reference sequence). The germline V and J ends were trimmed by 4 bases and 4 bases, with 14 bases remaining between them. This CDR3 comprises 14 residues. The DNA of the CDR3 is TGTGCCAGCAGCCCTACAGGAGGGAGCACTGAAGCTTTCTTT. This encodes CASSPTGGSTEAFF.

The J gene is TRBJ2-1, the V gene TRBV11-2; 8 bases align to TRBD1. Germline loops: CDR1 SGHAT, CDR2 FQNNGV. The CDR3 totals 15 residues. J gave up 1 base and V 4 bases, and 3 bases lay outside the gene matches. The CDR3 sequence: CASSYTGGSYNEQFF. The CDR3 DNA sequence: TGTGCCAGCAGCTATACAGGGGGGTCCTACAATGAGCAGTTCTTC.

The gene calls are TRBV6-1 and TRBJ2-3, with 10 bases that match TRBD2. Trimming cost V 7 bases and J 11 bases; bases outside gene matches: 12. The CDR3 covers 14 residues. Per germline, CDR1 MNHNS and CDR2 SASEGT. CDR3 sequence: CASNLAGAGGEQYF. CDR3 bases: TGTGCCAGCAATCTAGCGGGAGCTGGCGGTGAGCAGTATTTT.

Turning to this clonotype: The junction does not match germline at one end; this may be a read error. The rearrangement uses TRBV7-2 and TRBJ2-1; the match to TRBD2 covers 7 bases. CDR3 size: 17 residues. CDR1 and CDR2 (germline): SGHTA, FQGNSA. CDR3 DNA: TGTGCCAGCGGCTTAAAAAGGCCGAGCGGGAAGACCTACGAGCAGTTCTTC. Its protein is CASGLKRPSGKTYEQFF.

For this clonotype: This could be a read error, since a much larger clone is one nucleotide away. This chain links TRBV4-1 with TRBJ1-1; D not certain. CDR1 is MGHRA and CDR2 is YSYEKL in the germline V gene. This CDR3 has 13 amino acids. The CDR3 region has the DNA TGCACCAGCAGCCAAGGTTTCGCCACTGAAGCTTTCTTT. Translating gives CTSSQGFATEAFF.

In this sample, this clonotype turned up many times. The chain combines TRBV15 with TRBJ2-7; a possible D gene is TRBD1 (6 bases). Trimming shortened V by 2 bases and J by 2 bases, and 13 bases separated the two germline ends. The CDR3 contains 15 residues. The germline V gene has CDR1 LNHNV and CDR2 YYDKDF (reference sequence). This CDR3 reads CATSRKTGTPYEQYF. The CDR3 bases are TGTGCCACCAGCAGAAAGACCGGGACACCCTACGAGCAGTACTTC.

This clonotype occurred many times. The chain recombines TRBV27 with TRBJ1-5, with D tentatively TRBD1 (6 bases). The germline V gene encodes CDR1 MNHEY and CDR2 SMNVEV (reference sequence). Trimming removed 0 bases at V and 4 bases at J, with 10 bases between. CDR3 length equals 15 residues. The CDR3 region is CASSLSRGGNQPQHF. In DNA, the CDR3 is TGTGCCAGCAGTTTATCCAGGGGCGGGAATCAGCCCCAGCATTTT.

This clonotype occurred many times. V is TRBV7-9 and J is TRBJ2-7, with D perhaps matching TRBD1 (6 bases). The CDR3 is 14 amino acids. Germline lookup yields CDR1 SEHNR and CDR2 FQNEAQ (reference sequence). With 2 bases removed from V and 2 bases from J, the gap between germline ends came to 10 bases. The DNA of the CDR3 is TGTGCCAGCAGCTTAAAGGGGGAGACCTACGAGCAGTACTTC. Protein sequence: CASSLKGETYEQYF.

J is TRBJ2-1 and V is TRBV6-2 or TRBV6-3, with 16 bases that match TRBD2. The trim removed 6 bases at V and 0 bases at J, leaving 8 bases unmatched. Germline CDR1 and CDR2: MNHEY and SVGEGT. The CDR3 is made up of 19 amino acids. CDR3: CASSAGTSGRGSSYNEQFF. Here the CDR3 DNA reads TGTGCCAGCAGCGCCGGGACTAGCGGGAGGGGGAGCTCCTACAATGAGCAGTTCTTC.

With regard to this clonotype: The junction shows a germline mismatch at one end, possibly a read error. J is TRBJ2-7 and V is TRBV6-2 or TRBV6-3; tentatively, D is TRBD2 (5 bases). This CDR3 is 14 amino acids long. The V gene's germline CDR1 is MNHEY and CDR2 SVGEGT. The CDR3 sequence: CAGSYGEHSYEQYF. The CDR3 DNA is TGTGCCGGCAGTTACGGGGAACACTCCTACGAGCAGTACTTC.

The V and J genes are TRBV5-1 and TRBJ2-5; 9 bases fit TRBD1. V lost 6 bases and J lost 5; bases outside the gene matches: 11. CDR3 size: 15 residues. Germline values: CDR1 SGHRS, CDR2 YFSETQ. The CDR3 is CASTRWGQGGETQYF. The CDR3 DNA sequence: TGCGCCAGCACCCGGTGGGGACAGGGAGGCGAGACCCAGTACTTC.

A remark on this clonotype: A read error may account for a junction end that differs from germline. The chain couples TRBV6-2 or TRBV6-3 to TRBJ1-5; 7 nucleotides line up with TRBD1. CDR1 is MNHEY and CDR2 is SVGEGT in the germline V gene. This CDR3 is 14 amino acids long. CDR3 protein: CASSFRQGHQPQHF. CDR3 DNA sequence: TGTGCCAGTAGTTTCAGACAGGGACATCAGCCACAGCATTTT.

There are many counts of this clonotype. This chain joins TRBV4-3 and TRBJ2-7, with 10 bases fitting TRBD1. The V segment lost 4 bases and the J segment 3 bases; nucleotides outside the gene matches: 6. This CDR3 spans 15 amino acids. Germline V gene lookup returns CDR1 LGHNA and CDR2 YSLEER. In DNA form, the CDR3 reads TGCGCCAGCAGCCCCCCGGGGACAGGGGTCTACGAGCAGTACTTC. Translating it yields CASSPPGTGVYEQYF.

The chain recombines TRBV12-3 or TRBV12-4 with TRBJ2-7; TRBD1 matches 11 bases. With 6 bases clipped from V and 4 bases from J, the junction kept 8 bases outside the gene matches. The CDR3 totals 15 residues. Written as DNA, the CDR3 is TGTGCCAGCAGACCCGGGACAGGGGGAACGTACGAGCAGTACTTC. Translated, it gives CASRPGTGGTYEQYF.

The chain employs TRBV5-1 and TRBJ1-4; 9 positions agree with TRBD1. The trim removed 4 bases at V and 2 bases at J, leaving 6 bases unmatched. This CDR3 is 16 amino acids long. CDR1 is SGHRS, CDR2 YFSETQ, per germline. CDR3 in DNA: TGCGCCAGCAGCCGGACAGGGGAGGCGACTAATGAAAAACTGTTTTTT. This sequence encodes CASSRTGEATNEKLFF.

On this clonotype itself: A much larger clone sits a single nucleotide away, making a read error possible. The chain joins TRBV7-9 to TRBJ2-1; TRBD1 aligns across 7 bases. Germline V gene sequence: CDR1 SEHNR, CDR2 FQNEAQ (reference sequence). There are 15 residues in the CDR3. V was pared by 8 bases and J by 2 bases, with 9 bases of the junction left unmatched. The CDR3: CASGSGQRTYNEQFF. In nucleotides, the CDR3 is TGTGCCAGCGGTTCGGGACAGAGGACCTACAATGAGCAGTTCTTC. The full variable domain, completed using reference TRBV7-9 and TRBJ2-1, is DTGVSQNPRHKITKRGQNVTFRCDPISEHNRLYWYRQTLGQGPEFLTYFQNEAQLEKSRLLSDRFSAERPKGSFSTLEIQRTEQGDSAMYLCASGSGQRTYNEQFFGPGTRLTVL.

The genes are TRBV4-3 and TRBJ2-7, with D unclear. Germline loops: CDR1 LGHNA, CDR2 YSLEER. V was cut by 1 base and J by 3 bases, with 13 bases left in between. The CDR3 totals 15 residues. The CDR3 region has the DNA TGCGCCAGCAGCCAAGTGGCTCGAGACGGCTACGAGCAGTACTTC. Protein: CASSQVARDGYEQYF.